This TCR beta chain was identified during a study of cytomegalovirus exposure and HLA in healthy donors. The V end lost 4 bases, the J end lost 1 base, and 13 bases lay between the germline ends. In germline, CDR1 is SGHTA, CDR2 FQGNSA. This CDR3 has 15 amino acids. Here immunoSEQ multiplex PCR was the method, and the copy in TCRdb shows in-frame clones only, minus some. The data show roughly 250,000 clones, approximately 83% seen once. Sequencing was done on a sample of PBMCs. The chain is built from TRBV7-2 and TRBJ2-5; no clear D. The TCR sequence derives from a woman in her 30s in good health and CMV-seropositive. In nucleotides, the CDR3 is TGTGCCAGCAGCTCAGCCGCGGCGTCCCAAGAGACCCAGTACTTC. Translating gives CASSSAAASQETQYF. The whole variable domain, filled in from reference TRBV7-2 and TRBJ2-5, reads GAGVSQSPSNKVTEKGKDVELRCDPISGHTALYWYRQSLGQGLEFLIYFQGNSAPDKSGLPSDRFSAERTGGSVSTLTIQRTQQEDSAVYLCASSSAAASQETQYFGPGTRLLVL.